This is a list of T cell receptor beta chains from one sample in a study of blood T cell repertoires in COVID-19. The protocol was immunoSEQ multiplex PCR, while the TCRdb copy is restricted to in-frame clones and leaves out a portion. The data hold about 96,000 clones, with 70% to 90% observed a single time. Sequenced sample: peripheral blood. Receptor source: a human donor with COVID-19, enrolled during active disease. The donor label of this sample is uncertain. Both conserved end residues are trimmed from each CDR3. Fields, in order: D gene, V gene, J gene, clone size, CDR3 protein. D genes are given only for firm matches. Part of the rows lack a size; the others show once, few, many or a class for expanded clones.

D: TRBD2; V: TRBV3-1/TRBV3-2; J: TRBJ2-5; size: NA; CDR3: ASSPLLAGGQETQY
D: TRBD1; V: TRBV29-1; J: TRBJ1-2; size: NA; CDR3: SVLQQGTYGYT
D: NA; V: TRBV19; J: TRBJ1-3; size: NA; CDR3: ASSITQASGNTIY
D: NA; V: TRBV3-1/TRBV3-2; J: TRBJ1-2; size: NA; CDR3: ASSPTVNLGYT
D: TRBD1; V: TRBV19; J: TRBJ1-3; size: NA; CDR3: ATSQGAGNTIY
D: TRBD2; V: TRBV10-1; J: TRBJ2-3; size: few; CDR3: ASSTGTSGTKDTQY
D: NA; V: TRBV6-5; J: TRBJ1-2; size: once; CDR3: ASSLHFNYGYT
D: NA; V: TRBV4-1; J: TRBJ2-7; size: NA; CDR3: ASSLQGSGTEQY
D: TRBD1; V: TRBV7-6; J: TRBJ1-2; size: few; CDR3: ASSSQGVGGYT
D: NA; V: TRBV5-1; J: TRBJ2-5; size: NA; CDR3: ASSPTGESQETQY
D: TRBD2; V: TRBV27; J: TRBJ2-5; size: NA; CDR3: ASSLFSGGAPETQY
D: TRBD2; V: TRBV2; J: TRBJ2-1; size: NA; CDR3: ASRDQPAGGGNEQF
D: NA; V: TRBV12-3/TRBV12-4; J: TRBJ1-3; size: NA; CDR3: ASGANTIY
D: NA; V: TRBV2; J: TRBJ2-7; size: medium-sized; CDR3: ASTRASGIFNEQY
D: NA; V: TRBV10-1; J: TRBJ1-1; size: NA; CDR3: ASSESLNTEAF
D: TRBD1; V: TRBV7-3; J: TRBJ2-3; size: NA; CDR3: ASSWGTGSEGTQY
D: NA; V: TRBV2; J: TRBJ1-5; size: once; CDR3: ASIAGLSQPQH
D: TRBD2; V: TRBV6-1; J: TRBJ2-7; size: NA; CDR3: ASSEEASGGAVEQY
D: TRBD1; V: TRBV2; J: TRBJ1-5; size: NA; CDR3: ASSRQTGLFQPQH
D: NA; V: TRBV15; J: TRBJ1-1; size: once; CDR3: ATSRDWGRTNTEAF
D: TRBD2; V: TRBV7-6; J: TRBJ2-1; size: once; CDR3: ASSLGTSNYNEQF
D: TRBD2; V: TRBV5-4; J: TRBJ2-2; size: once; CDR3: ASSLAAGGDTGELF
D: NA; V: TRBV7-9; J: TRBJ1-2; size: NA; CDR3: ASSLNGGGYT
D: NA; V: TRBV29-1; J: TRBJ1-4; size: once; CDR3: SVDSSGANEKLF
D: TRBD1; V: TRBV19; J: TRBJ1-4; size: NA; CDR3: ASSIGGQGGEKLF
D: NA; V: TRBV2; J: TRBJ1-5; size: once; CDR3: ADEFQDFYSNQPQH
D: NA; V: TRBV6-1; J: TRBJ2-7; size: NA; CDR3: ASSERPQTLFSRSYEQY
D: NA; V: TRBV5-6; J: TRBJ2-1; size: once; CDR3: ASSSLSDYSYNEQF
D: TRBD2; V: TRBV30; J: TRBJ2-3; size: NA; CDR3: AWRPGLAWTDTQY
D: NA; V: TRBV18; J: TRBJ2-7; size: once; CDR3: ASSPPVGGGPYEQY
D: NA; V: TRBV5-1; J: TRBJ1-2; size: NA; CDR3: ASSSGPTGDYGYT
D: NA; V: TRBV6-6; J: TRBJ2-7; size: NA; CDR3: ASSYSWRTSYEQY
D: TRBD1; V: TRBV7-2; J: TRBJ2-1; size: NA; CDR3: ASSSLVRGKDEQF
D: NA; V: TRBV6-5; J: TRBJ1-4; size: NA; CDR3: ASSYSGVANEKLF